The T cell receptor beta chain under discussion was sequenced for a study of cytotoxic CD8 clonotypes in ibrutinib-treated CLL. CDR1 MGHRA and CDR2 YSYEKL come from the germline V gene. The CDR3 is 16 amino acids. V dropped 1 base and J dropped 1 base, with 14 bases sitting between them. This clone came up a few times. Data came from immunoSEQ multiplex PCR; TCRdb stores just in-frame clones and leaves some out. The data show approximately 97,000 clones, around 77% seen once. The sample in question was PBMCs, obtained after 24 months of ibrutinib treatment. This clonotype was obtained from a human donor with chronic lymphocytic leukemia. The chain has TRBV4-1 and TRBJ2-7; D gene ambiguous. CDR3 DNA: TGCGCCAGCAGCCAAGTTGCCTTCACCCCTTCCTACGAGCAGTACTTC. Protein: CASSQVAFTPSYEQYF.